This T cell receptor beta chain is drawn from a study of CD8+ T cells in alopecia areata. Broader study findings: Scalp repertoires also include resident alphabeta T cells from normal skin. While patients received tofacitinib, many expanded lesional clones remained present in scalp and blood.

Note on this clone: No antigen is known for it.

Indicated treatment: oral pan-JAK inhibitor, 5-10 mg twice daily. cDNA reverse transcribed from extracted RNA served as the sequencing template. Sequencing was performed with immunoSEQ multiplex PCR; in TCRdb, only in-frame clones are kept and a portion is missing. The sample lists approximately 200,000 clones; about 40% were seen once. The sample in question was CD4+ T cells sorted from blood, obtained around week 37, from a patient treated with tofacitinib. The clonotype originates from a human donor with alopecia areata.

CDR3 DNA sequence: TGTGCCAGCAGCCCCCGGTACGGGGAGCTGTTTTTT. It specifies CASSPRYGELFF. The J gene is TRBJ2-2, the V gene TRBV9; D remains unclear. Germline-derived CDR1 and CDR2 are SGDLS and YYNGEE. This CDR3 comprises 12 residues. V was shortened by 4 bases and J by 7 bases, with 8 bases between the two germline ends.